Below, one T cell receptor beta chain is given with its context. The data were obtained in a study of PD-1 blockade in classical Hodgkin lymphoma. After autologous stem cell transplantation all patients relapsed, and prior brentuximab vedotin exposure differed between cohorts. This table comes from immunoSEQ multiplex PCR, and its TCRdb copy is limited to in-frame clones, with some not included. Of about 37,000 clones in the sample, 76% were seen once. The material sequenced was peripheral blood mononuclear cells (PBMCs), taken at baseline. This TCR was recovered from a human donor with classical Hodgkin lymphoma.

The DNA of the CDR3 is TGTGCCAGCAATCTAGCGGGAGGATCCGAGCAGTTCTTC. It is translated as CASNLAGGSEQFF. This chain links TRBV6-6 with TRBJ2-1; 11 bases align to TRBD2. CDR1 and CDR2 (germline): MNHNY, SVGAGI (reference sequence). This CDR3 contains 13 residues. Trimming removed 7 bases from V and 10 bases from J; junction bases left unmatched: 6.